This TCR beta chain was observed in a study of blood T cell repertoires in COVID-19. Study information: The United States, Italy and Spain provided the acute and convalescent COVID-19 samples. The cDNA or gDNA used as material had been derived from T cells, B-cell-depleted T cells, or PBMCs.

V dropped 4 bases and J dropped 3; count of bases not matched to a gene: 4. CDR1 and CDR2 from the germline V gene are KGHDR and SFDVKD. The CDR3 has 16 residues. Per the original methods: The assay estimated nucleated cells by amplifying reference gene primers. The protocol was immunoSEQ multiplex PCR, while the TCRdb copy is restricted to in-frame clones and leaves out a portion. The V and J calls and the clone size are those of that table, but D and trimming were determined from the DNA. The sample carries about 210,000 clones, 88% recorded once. The sequence derives from a man aged 70 or older with acute or convalescent COVID-19. The chain couples TRBV24-1 to TRBJ1-5, with 11 bases matching TRBD1. The sample comprised peripheral blood. The CDR3 sequence: CATSDGQGADNQPQHF. The CDR3 region has the DNA TGTGCCACCAGTGACGGACAGGGGGCCGACAATCAGCCCCAGCATTTT.